The 14 T cell receptor beta chains below were found in one sample sequenced in a study of cytomegalovirus exposure and HLA in healthy donors. The PCR employed 60 Vbeta primers together with 13 Jbeta primers. The table came from immunoSEQ multiplex PCR; TCRdb's copy has only in-frame clones and leaves some out. The table shows roughly 170,000 clones, with roughly 83% occurring only once. Sequenced: PBMCs. The receptors stem from a man aged 25-40 years in good health and CMV-seronegative.

J is TRBJ2-3 and V is TRBV2; weak D call: TRBD1 (6 bases). The ends were cut back, 5 bases at V and 0 bases at J, with 9 bases in the middle. Germline lookup yields CDR1 SNHLY and CDR2 FYNNEI. The CDR3 covers 14 residues. The CDR3 sequence is CASSSDSSTDTQYF. The CDR3 nucleotides are TGTGCCAGCAGTTCGGACAGTAGCACAGATACGCAGTATTTT.

V is TRBV2 and J is TRBJ1-1, with D uncertain. This CDR3 spans 16 amino acids. From germline, CDR1 is SNHLY and CDR2 FYNNEI. With 0 bases removed from V and 5 bases from J, the gap between germline ends came to 16 bases. In DNA, the CDR3 is TGTGCCAGCAGTGAAGCAGGCCGGCCATTGAGGACTGAAGCTTTCTTT. Amino acids: CASSEAGRPLRTEAFF.

The rearrangement uses TRBV6-1 and TRBJ2-7; 7 bases fit TRBD2. The CDR3 sequence is 12 residues long. Germline values: CDR1 MNHNS, CDR2 SASEGT. V shed 8 bases, J shed 2 bases, and the junction held 3 bases outside the gene matches. The CDR3 DNA reads TGTGCCAGCCGGGACTACCCCTACGAGCAGTACTTC. Amino acids: CASRDYPYEQYF.

The rearrangement links TRBV30 to TRBJ1-1; D remains ambiguous. Trimming took off 0 bases at V and 13 bases at J, with 12 bases between the two ends. The CDR3 contains 11 residues. Germline V CDR1 and CDR2: GTSNPN, SVGIG (reference sequence). CDR3 nucleotide sequence: TGTGCCTGGAGTGTACGGCAGGTCTTTTTCTTT. Amino acids: CAWSVRQVFFF.

This chain uses TRBV2 with TRBJ2-7, with 13 bases lining up with TRBD2. In germline, CDR1 is SNHLY, CDR2 FYNNEI. After removal of 1 base from V and 0 bases from J, the junction contained 12 bases not matched to a gene. The CDR3 runs to 20 residues. The CDR3 region has the DNA TGTGCCAGCAGTGAAGTCTTACGGACTAGCGGGAGACGGAGCTCCTACGAGCAGTACTTC. This encodes CASSEVLRTSGRRSSYEQYF.

The chain uses TRBV7-8 and TRBJ2-1; 10 nucleotides agree with TRBD2. The V segment lost 5 bases and the J segment 3 bases; nucleotides outside the gene matches: 7. The CDR3 sequence is 16 residues long. Germline CDR1 reads SGHVS; CDR2 reads FQNEAQ. DNA for the CDR3: TGTGCCAGCAGCAACCTCGGGACTAGCGACTACAATGAGCAGTTCTTC. Translated: CASSNLGTSDYNEQFF.

The rearrangement uses TRBV9 and TRBJ1-2, with 8 bases that match TRBD1. The CDR3 loop spans 13 amino acids. The junction had 7 bases not matched to a gene; V was cut back by 4 bases and J by 8 bases. The germline CDR1 and CDR2 sequences are SGDLS and YYNGEE. The CDR3 DNA reads TGTGCCAGCAGCCCCCGGACAGGGAAGGGCTACACCTTC. Encoded protein: CASSPRTGKGYTF.

The rearrangement uses TRBV6-1 and TRBJ1-5, with 8 bases identical to TRBD1. Germline trimming cut 5 bases from V and 5 bases from J; bases unmatched to any gene: 5. The germline gives CDR1 MNHNS, CDR2 SASEGT. The CDR3 has 14 residues. CDR3 protein: CASSRSTGDQPQHF. The DNA for the CDR3 is TGTGCCAGCAGTCGCTCGACAGGGGATCAGCCCCAGCATTTT.

This chain joins TRBV6-6 and TRBJ1-2; D unclear. CDR1 MNHNY and CDR2 SVGAGI come from the germline V gene (reference sequence). This CDR3 is built from 10 residues. The V end lost 3 bases, the J end lost 7 bases, and 3 bases lay between the germline ends. CDR3 DNA sequence: TGTGCCAGCAGTTATAGTGGCTACACCTTC. It specifies CASSYSGYTF.

The chain employs TRBV5-6 and TRBJ1-5; 9 bases map to TRBD1. The V segment lost 3 bases and the J segment 7 bases; nucleotides outside the gene matches: 11. The germline gives CDR1 SGHDT, CDR2 YYEEEE. CDR3 length: 16 residues. As DNA, the CDR3 is TGTGCCAGCAGCTCGTCGGGACAGGGATTTTCCCAGCCCCAGCATTTT. Translating gives CASSSSGQGFSQPQHF.

The chain uses TRBV2 and TRBJ1-1, with D uncertain. Trimming cost V 4 bases and J 11 bases, with 17 bases left between them. Germline assignment: CDR1 SNHLY and CDR2 FYNNEI. The CDR3 extends over 13 amino acids. CDR3 region: CASSVTLALGAFF. Here the CDR3 DNA reads TGTGCCAGCAGTGTTACGCTAGCTCTTGGGGCTTTCTTT.

The chain has TRBV12-5 and TRBJ1-1; TRBD1 is a possible D gene (6 bases). Germline V CDR1 and CDR2: LGHNT, FRNRAP. The CDR3 is 18 amino acids. With 5 bases removed from V and 0 bases from J, the gap between germline ends came to 22 bases. CDR3 nucleotide sequence: TGTGCTAGTGGTCCGGGGCAGGGGTATGGGAGGGTGAACACTGAAGCTTTCTTT. It yields the protein CASGPGQGYGRVNTEAFF.

The chain has TRBV19 and TRBJ2-7; the D gene is possibly TRBD2 (6 bases). CDR3 length: 12 amino acids. Per the germline V gene, CDR1 is LNHDA and CDR2 is SQIVND (reference sequence). Trimming took 4 bases from V and 3 from J, leaving 7 bases between them. The CDR3, as DNA: TGTGCCAGTAGTAGGGGACTCTACGAGCAGTACTTC. Encoded protein: CASSRGLYEQYF.

The chain combines TRBV30 with TRBJ1-5; perhaps TRBD1 as D (5 bases). There are 13 residues in the CDR3. V was trimmed by 0 bases and J by 5 bases, leaving 8 bases between them. Germline V gene lookup returns CDR1 GTSNPN and CDR2 SVGIG (reference sequence). CDR3 DNA: TGTGCCTGGAGTGTACGGGGGGATCAGCCCCAGCATTTT. Protein product: CAWSVRGDQPQHF.